This T cell receptor (beta chain) is drawn from a study of blood T cell repertoires in COVID-19. Across the whole study: T cells, B-cell-depleted T cells, or PBMCs provided the cDNA or gDNA that served as material.

Per the germline V gene, CDR1 is LNHDA and CDR2 is SQIVND (reference sequence). The CDR3 length is 13 residues. V dropped 8 bases and J dropped 5 bases, with 15 bases sitting between them. In the study's own analysis: Counts of nucleated cells, estimated from reference gene primer amplification, were obtained. TCRdb's table, derived via immunoSEQ multiplex PCR, lists solely in-frame clones and lacks some. The V and J calls and clone size were taken over from that table, and D and trimming were inferred from the DNA. The sample shows about 210,000 clones, around 86% of them seen only once. J is TRBJ1-2 and V is TRBV19; maybe TRBD1 (5 bases). The receptor's source is a woman aged 50 to 60 with acute COVID-19. Material for sequencing was PBMCs or T cells enriched from blood (not recorded which). Here the CDR3 DNA reads TGTGCCAGTCGACGACAGACTTCGTATGGCTACACCTTC. Translated, it gives CASRRQTSYGYTF.